These T cell receptor beta chains were read from a single sample in a study of a mutant IDH1 vaccine in newly diagnosed glioma. Produced via immunoSEQ multiplex PCR; TCRdb's table is partial and in-frame only. Seen here are 90,000 to 100,000 clones, 85% to 90% observed once, and the top ten hold approximately 0.8%. For these receptors, no antigen is known. Sequenced here: PBMCs, sampled from a glioma patient whose treatment included an IDH1 peptide vaccine. Every receptor here comes from a woman between 45 and 65 years old with glioma. CDR3s include the opening cysteine and the closing phenylalanine or tryptophan. The order of the fields is clone size, J gene, CDR3 length, D gene, V gene, CDR3 protein, CDR3 DNA. The D gene is left open where the match is weak. Size is stated for part of the rows, as once, few or many counts, or as a class when the clone is expanded.

size: NA; J: TRBJ2-3; length: 20; D: TRBD2; V: TRBV2; CDR3: CASSEALTRRLAGGGDTQYF; DNA: TGTGCCAGCAGTGAAGCCCTCACCCGACGACTAGCGGGAGGGGGAGATACGCAGTATTTT
size: NA; J: TRBJ2-1; length: 17; D: NA; V: TRBV9; CDR3: CASSAPTVREWPNEQFF; DNA: TGTGCCAGCAGCGCCCCCACTGTACGGGAGTGGCCTAATGAGCAGTTCTTC
size: NA; J: TRBJ2-2; length: 15; D: NA; V: TRBV4-1; CDR3: CASSQETGWAGELFF; DNA: TGCGCCAGCAGCCAAGAAACAGGGTGGGCCGGGGAGCTGTTTTTT
size: NA; J: TRBJ2-5; length: 16; D: TRBD1; V: TRBV27; CDR3: CASSTLRDREQETQYF; DNA: TGTGCCAGCAGTACGCTCCGGGACAGGGAACAAGAGACCCAGTACTTC
size: NA; J: TRBJ2-1; length: 17; D: TRBD1; V: TRBV10-3; CDR3: CAISESSGDRDYNEQFF; DNA: TGTGCCATCAGTGAGTCAAGTGGGGACAGGGACTACAATGAGCAGTTCTTC
size: NA; J: TRBJ2-5; length: 14; D: TRBD1; V: TRBV5-1; CDR3: CASGRQGREETQYF; DNA: TGCGCCAGCGGACGACAGGGCCGAGAAGAGACCCAGTACTTC
size: NA; J: TRBJ1-5; length: 17; D: TRBD1; V: TRBV18; CDR3: CASSPRPGTGVGQPQHF; DNA: TGTGCCAGCTCACCTCGTCCCGGGACAGGGGTCGGGCAGCCCCAGCATTTT
size: NA; J: TRBJ2-7; length: 12; D: TRBD1; V: TRBV2; CDR3: CASRDRDDEQYF; DNA: TGTGCCAGCCGGGACAGGGACGACGAGCAGTACTTC
size: NA; J: TRBJ1-1; length: 15; D: TRBD1; V: TRBV9; CDR3: CASSEGQGGITEAFF; DNA: TGTGCCAGCAGCGAGGGACAGGGGGGGATCACTGAAGCTTTCTTT
size: NA; J: TRBJ1-5; length: 16; D: NA; V: TRBV19; CDR3: CASSIADRYSNQPQHF; DNA: TGTGCCAGTAGTATAGCGGACCGGTATAGCAATCAGCCCCAGCATTTT
size: once; J: TRBJ2-1; length: 14; D: NA; V: TRBV4-1; CDR3: CASSPIFGLLEQFF; DNA: TGCGCCAGCAGCCCCATTTTTGGCCTTCTCGAGCAGTTCTTC
size: once; J: TRBJ2-1; length: 17; D: TRBD2; V: TRBV6-4; CDR3: CASSDPSGREKKDEQFF; DNA: TGTGCCAGCAGTGACCCCTCGGGGCGGGAGAAGAAGGATGAGCAGTTCTTC
size: once; J: TRBJ2-1; length: 12; D: NA; V: TRBV9; CDR3: CASSVSYNEQFF; DNA: TGTGCCAGCAGCGTAAGTTACAATGAGCAGTTCTTC
size: NA; J: TRBJ2-3; length: 15; D: TRBD2; V: TRBV9; CDR3: CASSLSGRGTDTQYF; DNA: TGTGCCAGCAGCCTTAGCGGGAGGGGCACAGATACGCAGTATTTT
size: NA; J: TRBJ1-4; length: 14; D: NA; V: TRBV2; CDR3: CASRTGGAREKLFF; DNA: TGTGCCAGCAGGACCGGTGGGGCTCGGGAAAAACTGTTTTTT
size: NA; J: TRBJ2-5; length: 13; D: NA; V: TRBV18; CDR3: CASSPQERETQYF; DNA: TGTGCCAGCTCACCACAGGAGCGGGAGACCCAGTACTTC
size: NA; J: TRBJ2-5; length: 16; D: TRBD1; V: TRBV6-1; CDR3: CASSETAGGLRETQYF; DNA: TGTGCCAGCAGTGAAACGGCAGGGGGCCTCCGAGAGACCCAGTACTTC